The 30 T cell receptor beta chains listed next were all sequenced from one sample in a study of Tregs in tolerant kidney transplant recipients. This table comes from immunoSEQ multiplex PCR, and its TCRdb copy is limited to in-frame clones, with some not included. Its listing shows roughly 48,000 clones. The source material was CD4+ T cells from blood, sampled before the transplant. The receptor set was obtained from a human donor who received a combined kidney and bone marrow transplant.

As concerns this clone: The read stops 3 residues short of the end of the CDR3; the missing end is completed from the germline J gene. The V call is TRBV19, the J call TRBJ2-7, with 9 bases lining up with TRBD1. The CDR3 is 15 residues long. Per the germline V gene, CDR1 is LNHDA and CDR2 is SQIVND (reference sequence). Trimming cost V 4 bases and J 2 bases; bases outside gene matches: 6. The sequenced CDR3 bases are TGTGCCAGTAGTAGGACGAGGGACAGGGCCTACGAG. Translation: CASSRTRDRAYE. The whole CDR3 sequence is CASSRTRDRAYEQYF. Full variable domain (remainder filled in from reference TRBV19 and TRBJ2-7): DGGITQSPKYLFRKEGQNVTLSCEQNLNHDAMYWYRQDPGQGLRLIYYSQIVNDFQKGDIAEGYSVSREKKESFPLTVTSAQKNPTAFYLCASSRTRDRAYEQYFGPGTRLTVT.

Concerning this clone itself: Sequencing ends 3 residues short of the CDR3 end; the germline J gene provides the rest. The chain recombines TRBV19 with TRBJ2-5, with 8 bases that match TRBD2. J gave up 1 base and V 3 bases, and 10 bases lay outside the gene matches. CDR1 and CDR2 (germline): LNHDA, SQIVND (reference sequence). The CDR3 is made up of 17 amino acids. The chain's CDR3 is CASSIFPPTSGQETQYF. The CDR3 bases that were read are TGTGCCAGTAGTATCTTCCCCCCTACTAGCGGCCAAGAGACC.

Turning to this clone: The observed sequence ends 3 residues before the CDR3 terminus, with the missing tail filled in from the germline J gene. The rearrangement joins TRBV28 to TRBJ2-1, with 7 bases lining up with TRBD1. The CDR3 loop spans 13 amino acids. Germline CDR1 MDHEN, CDR2 SYDVKM. With 8 bases clipped from V and 9 bases from J, the junction kept 10 bases outside the gene matches. CDR3 amino acids: CASSTGQTPEQFF. CDR3 DNA, as far as it was read: TGTGCCAGCTCGACGGGACAGACCCCTGAG.

In regard to this clone: Read sequence stops 3 residues before the CDR3 end, and the germline J gene provides the missing end. The chain combines TRBV7-6 with TRBJ2-6; possibly TRBD1 for D (8 bases). This CDR3 comprises 18 residues. Germline V CDR1 and CDR2: SGHVS, FNYEAQ. The germline V and J ends were trimmed by 5 bases and 1 base, with 18 bases remaining between them. CDR3 DNA (partial): TGTGCCAGCAGCGGGGGGGGGACAGGACCATCTGGGGCCAACGTC. Amino acid sequence: CASSGGGTGPSGANV. The entire CDR3 protein reads CASSGGGTGPSGANVLTF.

Regarding this clone: The read is 3 residues too short to cover the CDR3 end, so that end is filled in from the germline J gene. The rearrangement links TRBV2 to TRBJ2-1; 10 bases are shared with TRBD2. The ends lost 4 bases at V and 2 bases at J; junction bases unmatched: 8. Germline V lookup: CDR1 SNHLY, CDR2 FYNNEI. This CDR3 has 17 residues. CDR3 sequence: CASSGPRLAGAYNEQFF. CDR3 DNA (partial): TGTGCCAGCAGTGGCCCGCGCCTAGCGGGGGCCTACAATGAG.

In regard to this clone: The CDR3 end falls 3 residues outside the read, so it is completed with the germline J gene. The chain combines TRBV20-1 with TRBJ1-2; 7 nucleotides agree with TRBD1. V shed 0 bases, J shed 6 bases, and the junction held 4 bases outside the gene matches. Germline loops: CDR1 DFQATT, CDR2 SNEGSKA (reference sequence). The CDR3 has 13 amino acids. The CDR3 DNA, read in part, is TGCAGTGCTAGAGATTCTGACAGGGATGGC. Translated: CSARDSDRDG. The complete CDR3 reads CSARDSDRDGYTF.

As regards this clone: The read falls 3 residues short of the CDR3 end, and the missing part is taken from the germline J gene. The chain has TRBV7-8 and TRBJ2-1, with 9 bases identical to TRBD1. The ends lost 10 bases at V and 2 bases at J; junction bases unmatched: 3. In germline, CDR1 is SGHVS, CDR2 FQNEAQ. The CDR3 totals 13 residues. CDR3 DNA (partial): TGTGCCATCGGGACAGGGCCCTACAATGAG. It yields the protein CAIGTGPYNE. The whole CDR3 protein is CAIGTGPYNEQFF.

On this clone: Read coverage stops 3 residues before the CDR3 terminus; the germline J gene supplies the remainder. The J gene is TRBJ2-3, the V gene TRBV7-6; 11 bases are a match to TRBD2. After removal of 6 bases from V and 3 bases from J, the junction contained 5 bases not matched to a gene. CDR3 size: 15 residues. CDR1 and CDR2 from the germline V gene are SGHVS and FNYEAQ. The CDR3 loop is CASSFSGRVTDTQYF. The part of the CDR3 DNA that was read is TGTGCCAGCAGTTTTAGCGGGAGGGTAACAGATACG. Full variable domain (missing parts from reference TRBV7-6 and TRBJ2-3): GAGVSQSPRYKVTKRGQDVALRCDPISGHVSLYWYRQALGQGPEFLTYFNYEAQQDKSGLPNDRFSAERPEGSISTLTIQRTEQRDSAMYRCASSFSGRVTDTQYFGPGTRLTVL.

Points on this clone: Read sequence stops 3 residues before the CDR3 end, and the germline J gene provides the missing end. J is TRBJ2-7 and V is TRBV19; TRBD2 aligns across 9 bases. The CDR3 sequence is 15 residues long. Germline assignment: CDR1 LNHDA and CDR2 SQIVND (reference sequence). Trimming removed 4 bases from V and 1 base from J; junction bases left unmatched: 5. CDR3 in amino acids: CASSTQTSGSYEQYF. The CDR3 bases that were read are TGTGCCAGTAGTACGCAGACTAGCGGATCCTACGAG.

Worth noting for this clone: A read error may account for a junction end that differs from germline. The CDR3 end lies 3 residues beyond the end of the read and is filled in from the germline J gene. The chain recombines TRBV7-6 with TRBJ1-6; D gene ambiguous. Germline V gene data show CDR1 as SGHVS and CDR2 as FNYEAQ. This CDR3 is built from 13 residues. The CDR3 sequence is CASSLSYDSPLHF. Partial CDR3 DNA: TGTGCCAGCAGCTTAAGCTATGATTCACCC. The full variable domain, rest sourced from reference TRBV7-6 and TRBJ1-6, is GAGVSQSPRYKVTKRGQDVALRCDPISGHVSLYWYRQALGQGPEFLTYFNYEAQQDKSGLPNDRFSAERPEGSISTLTIQRTEQRDSAMYRCASSLSYDSPLHFGNGTRLTVT.

Of note for this clone: The read stops 3 residues short of the end of the CDR3; the missing end is completed from the germline J gene. The chain recombines TRBV6-1 with TRBJ1-5; 9 positions agree with TRBD1. CDR1 and CDR2 (germline): MNHNS, SASEGT. The CDR3 is made up of 16 amino acids. The J segment lost 0 bases and the V segment lost 3 bases, leaving 3 bases of the junction unmatched. The part of the CDR3 DNA that was read is TGTGCCAGCAGTGAGAACAGGGGGCCTAGCAATCAGCCC. This gives the protein CASSENRGPSNQP. The entire CDR3 protein reads CASSENRGPSNQPQHF.

Points on this clone: The DNA ends 3 residues before the CDR3 does, and the rest of the CDR3 is filled in from the germline J gene. The J gene is TRBJ2-3, the V gene TRBV29-1, with TRBD1 matching 10 bases. This CDR3 region has 15 residues. Germline V lookup: CDR1 SQVTM, CDR2 ANQGSEA. After removal of 4 bases from V and 2 bases from J, the junction contained 6 bases not matched to a gene. The CDR3 DNA, read in part, is TGCAGCGTTGGGGGGGACAGGGGCCACACAGATACG. The encoded protein is CSVGGDRGHTDT. The whole CDR3 protein is CSVGGDRGHTDTQYF.

With regard to this clone: The CDR3 goes on 3 residues after the read ends, and that part is filled in from the germline J gene. The chain combines TRBV7-9 with TRBJ1-1; D is perhaps TRBD1 (5 bases). V lost 6 bases, J lost 4 bases, and 18 bases lay in between. Germline assignment: CDR1 SEHNR and CDR2 FQNEAQ (reference sequence). CDR3 length: 15 residues. CDR3 DNA (partial): TGTGCCAGCAGTCTCCGGGCAGGGTGGGCCACTGAA. Translation: CASSLRAGWATE. The complete CDR3 sequence is CASSLRAGWATEAFF.

Points on this clone: The CDR3 end lies 3 residues beyond the end of the read and is filled in from the germline J gene. V and J are TRBV30 and TRBJ2-5, with 7 bases aligning to TRBD1. Trimming at V came to 5 bases and at J to 5 bases, leaving 11 bases not matched to a gene. Looked up from germline, CDR1 is GTSNPN and CDR2 is SVGIG (reference sequence). The CDR3 runs to 14 residues. The CDR3 loop reads CAWSRDRSGETQYF. Incomplete CDR3 DNA: TGTGCCTGGTCACGGGACAGATCCGGCGAGACC.

In the case of this clone: The read terminates 3 residues before the CDR3 end, so the remaining end is supplied by the germline J gene. This chain links TRBV5-1 with TRBJ2-1, with TRBD2 matching 8 bases. Germline CDR1 SGHRS, CDR2 YFSETQ. With 4 bases clipped from V and 3 bases from J, the junction kept 9 bases outside the gene matches. The length of the CDR3 is 16 residues. The sequenced CDR3 bases are TGCGCCAGCAGCCCAAATAGCGGGAATGGCTACAATGAG. Its protein is CASSPNSGNGYNE. The CDR3, in full, reads CASSPNSGNGYNEQFF.

As regards this clone: Sequencing ends 3 residues short of the CDR3 end; the germline J gene provides the rest. The chain carries TRBV7-2 and TRBJ2-2; D is undetermined. Trimming pared 2 bases from V and 7 bases from J, leaving 8 bases between. CDR3 length equals 13 residues. CDR1 and CDR2 (germline): SGHTA, FQGNSA. CDR3 in amino acids: CASSLTPSGELFF. The covered CDR3 bases are TGTGCCAGCAGCTTAACCCCCAGCGGGGAG.

As concerns this clone: The read stops 3 residues short of the end of the CDR3; the missing end is completed from the germline J gene. J is TRBJ2-3 and V is TRBV7-3; no definite D call. The germline V gene encodes CDR1 SGHTA and CDR2 FQGTGA. This CDR3 contains 14 residues. Deletions cut 5 bases from V and 1 base from J, with 10 bases between. The DNA read from the CDR3 is TGTGCCAGCAGCCCCGGGTCCCGCACAGATACG. Translating gives CASSPGSRTDT. The whole CDR3 sequence is CASSPGSRTDTQYF.

Note on this clone: The DNA ends 3 residues before the CDR3 does, and the rest of the CDR3 is filled in from the germline J gene. The chain couples TRBV5-6 to TRBJ1-2, with a weak D call TRBD1 (5 bases). V was cut by 3 bases and J by 2 bases, with 14 bases left in between. Per germline, CDR1 SGHDT and CDR2 YYEEEE. CDR3 size: 15 residues. The CDR3 DNA, read in part, is TGTGCCAGCAGCTCGAGGGGCCAGAAAAACTATGGC. Translating gives CASSSRGQKNYG. The whole CDR3 protein is CASSSRGQKNYGYTF.

Note on this clone: The CDR3 goes on 3 residues after the read ends, and that part is filled in from the germline J gene. The chain combines TRBV7-2 with TRBJ2-2, with 7 bases aligning to TRBD2. Germline assignment: CDR1 SGHTA and CDR2 FQGNSA. This CDR3 region has 13 residues. The junction had 2 bases not matched to a gene; V was cut back by 5 bases and J by 5 bases. The DNA read from the CDR3 is TGTGCCAGCAGCCGTAGCGGGACCGGGGAG. Its translation is CASSRSGTGE. The full CDR3 sequence reads CASSRSGTGELFF.

To note about this clone: The read falls 3 residues short of the CDR3 end, and the missing part is taken from the germline J gene. The chain employs TRBV7-9 and TRBJ2-3, with TRBD2 as a possible D gene (6 bases). This CDR3 is built from 14 residues. Germline CDR1 reads SEHNR; CDR2 reads FQNEAQ (reference sequence). Trimming removed 1 base at V and 6 bases at J, with 11 bases between. The sequenced CDR3 bases are TGTGCCAGCAGCTTAGGACTAGTCACGGATACG. Encoded protein: CASSLGLVTDT. The whole CDR3 reads CASSLGLVTDTQYF.

Note on this clone: The read falls 3 residues short of the CDR3 end, and the missing part is taken from the germline J gene. V gene TRBV6-2 or TRBV6-3 combines with J gene TRBJ2-7, with 8 bases lining up with TRBD1. The CDR3 is 15 amino acids. Germline CDR1 MNHEY, CDR2 SVGEGT. Trimming at V came to 2 bases and at J to 4 bases, leaving 7 bases not matched to a gene. The covered CDR3 bases are TGTGCCAGCAGTTACCCAGGGGGCATGATTTACGAG. Translated: CASSYPGGMIYE. The entire CDR3 sequence reads CASSYPGGMIYEQYF.

A note on this clone: The CDR3 is cut off 3 residues early in the read; its end comes from the germline J gene. The chain couples TRBV6-2 or TRBV6-3 to TRBJ1-2; 8 nucleotides match TRBD1. The CDR3 spans 15 residues. Trimming removed 4 bases from V and 0 bases from J; junction bases left unmatched: 4. Germline values: CDR1 MNHEY, CDR2 SVGEGT. The part of the CDR3 DNA that was read is TGTGCCAGCAGTTTCGACAGGGGATCTAACTATGGC. Its translation is CASSFDRGSNYG. The CDR3 as a whole reads CASSFDRGSNYGYTF.

As concerns this clone: The CDR3 extends 3 residues past the end of the read, so its final part is completed from the germline J gene. The chain uses TRBV20-1 and TRBJ2-4; D gene ambiguous. V lost 3 bases, J lost 3 bases, and 12 bases lay in between. From germline, CDR1 is DFQATT and CDR2 SNEGSKA (reference sequence). The CDR3 length is 14 residues. CDR3 loop: CSASGPYHKNIQYF. CDR3 bases read: TGCAGTGCTAGTGGGCCCTACCACAAAAACATT.

With respect to this clone: The read ends 3 residues before the CDR3 terminus; that terminus is restored from the germline J gene. V usage is TRBV20-1 and J usage is TRBJ1-4, with 10 bases identical to TRBD1. The V and J ends lost 1 base and 8 bases, in that order; junction bases with no gene match: 7. This CDR3 is built from 15 residues. The germline V gene has CDR1 DFQATT and CDR2 SNEGSKA (reference sequence). The covered CDR3 bases are TGCAGTGCTAGAGTTCAGGACAGGGGGTTGGAAAAA. Translation gives CSARVQDRGLEK. The whole CDR3 sequence reads CSARVQDRGLEKLFF.

As concerns this clone: Sequencing ends 3 residues short of the CDR3 end; the germline J gene provides the rest. The chain recombines TRBV2 with TRBJ1-3, with unresolved D. The CDR3 is 12 amino acids. Germline lookup yields CDR1 SNHLY and CDR2 FYNNEI. V was clipped by 6 bases and J by 4 bases, with 7 bases between them. CDR3 DNA (partial): TGTGCCAGCAGGGCGGAGGGAAACACC. This translates into CASRAEGNT. The whole CDR3 sequence is CASRAEGNTIYF.

Regarding this clone: Sequencing ends 3 residues short of the CDR3 end; the germline J gene provides the rest. The chain combines TRBV19 with TRBJ2-3; 9 bases align to TRBD2. After removal of 0 bases from V and 2 bases from J, the junction contained 3 bases not matched to a gene. Germline assignment: CDR1 LNHDA and CDR2 SQIVND (reference sequence). CDR3 length equals 16 residues. The CDR3 bases that were read are TGTGCCAGTAGTATAGATCTAGCGGGATTCACAGATACG. Translated, it gives CASSIDLAGFTDT. The CDR3 in full is CASSIDLAGFTDTQYF.

Details on this clone: The read is 3 residues too short to cover the CDR3 end, so that end is filled in from the germline J gene. V and J are TRBV2 and TRBJ2-1; the D call may be TRBD1 or TRBD2 (5 bases each). The CDR3 has 14 amino acids. Germline CDR1 and CDR2: SNHLY and FYNNEI. V shed 6 bases and J shed 6 bases, with 15 bases lying between them. The CDR3 sequence is CASRPQGVINEQFF. The DNA read from the CDR3 is TGTGCCAGCAGGCCCCAGGGAGTTATCAATGAG.

With regard to this clone: The sequenced fragment ends 3 residues before the CDR3 boundary, so the rest is inferred from the germline J gene. This chain joins TRBV20-1 and TRBJ2-1; 10 nucleotides line up with TRBD2. Germline V gene data show CDR1 as DFQATT and CDR2 as SNEGSKA (reference sequence). Losses at the gene ends were 5 bases for V and 8 bases for J; bases not matched to a gene: 12. The CDR3 extends over 15 amino acids. The CDR3 is CSAATGTSVRDEQFF. The sequenced part of the CDR3 DNA is TGCAGTGCTGCGACCGGGACTAGCGTGCGGGATGAG.

To note about this clone: The CDR3 is cut off 3 residues early in the read; its end comes from the germline J gene. The rearrangement uses TRBV5-1 and TRBJ2-1; 9 bases align to TRBD2. The V segment lost 0 bases and the J segment 7 bases; nucleotides outside the gene matches: 8. Germline V gives CDR1 SGHRS, CDR2 YFSETQ. The CDR3 spans 16 residues. The CDR3 bases that were read are TGCGCCAGCAGCTTGGCCGGGCGGGAGGGCCAAAATGAG. Its protein is CASSLAGREGQNE. The complete CDR3 reads CASSLAGREGQNEQFF.

About this clone: The DNA ends 3 residues before the CDR3 does, and the rest of the CDR3 is filled in from the germline J gene. The chain joins TRBV20-1 to TRBJ2-6; 7 bases line up with TRBD1. Losses at the gene ends were 1 base for V and 0 bases for J; bases not matched to a gene: 6. The CDR3 length is 17 residues. CDR1 and CDR2 from the germline V gene are DFQATT and SNEGSKA (reference sequence). The sequenced part of the CDR3 DNA is TGCAGTGCTAGAGCAGAGACAGGGAGCTCTGGGGCCAACGTC. Encoded protein: CSARAETGSSGANV. In full, the CDR3 is CSARAETGSSGANVLTF.